This is a list of T cell receptor beta chains from one sample in a study of blood T cell repertoires in COVID-19. Assay used: immunoSEQ multiplex PCR; TCRdb lists only in-frame clones, some missing. The sample lists 100,000 or so clones, around 86% occurring once. Sequencing was done on a sample of peripheral blood. These receptors all stem from a middle-aged man with active or convalescent COVID-19. Both conserved end residues are part of each CDR3. D genes are given only for firm matches. Clone size, where shown, is once, few, many, or a class for clones that have expanded.

clone_size	d_call	j_call	v_call	cdr3_aa	cdr3_nt
few	NA	TRBJ2-4	TRBV12-3/TRBV12-4	CASSSGNIQYF	TGTGCCAGCAGTTCGGGGAACATTCAGTACTTC
NA	TRBD2	TRBJ2-5	TRBV29-1	CSVDSGGRRQETQYF	TGCAGCGTTGATAGCGGGGGCCGGCGTCAAGAGACCCAGTACTTC
NA	TRBD2	TRBJ2-3	TRBV18	CASPPQRGISTDTQYF	TGTGCCAGCCCGCCGCAGCGGGGAATATCTACAGATACGCAGTATTTT
once	NA	TRBJ2-2	TRBV30	CACAGGGGTGELFF	TGTGCCTGCGCCGGCGGGGGCGGCACCGGGGAGCTGTTTTTT
NA	TRBD1	TRBJ1-2	TRBV28	CASSPQGRANYGYTF	TGTGCCAGCAGTCCACAGGGGAGAGCTAACTATGGCTACACCTTC
NA	NA	TRBJ2-7	TRBV7-9	CASSLLQGLVYEQYF	TGTGCCAGCAGCTTATTACAGGGTCTAGTCTACGAGCAGTACTTC
NA	NA	TRBJ1-1	TRBV24-1	CATSDTREGVTEAFF	TGTGCCACCAGTGACACGAGGGAGGGGGTGACTGAAGCTTTCTTT
NA	NA	TRBJ1-2	TRBV6-5	CATEGPNYGYTF	TGTGCGACAGAAGGCCCTAACTATGGCTACACCTTC
NA	TRBD1	TRBJ2-3	TRBV3-1/TRBV3-2	CASSQGGTGATDTQYF	TGTGCCAGCAGCCAAGGCGGGACAGGGGCCACAGATACGCAGTATTTT
NA	NA	TRBJ2-2	TRBV29-1	CSVRNVTGELFF	TGCAGCGTGAGAAACGTTACCGGGGAGCTGTTTTTT
NA	TRBD1	TRBJ2-3	TRBV27	CASSFQGATDTQYF	TGTGCCAGCAGTTTTCAGGGGGCCACAGATACGCAGTATTTT
NA	TRBD1	TRBJ2-7	TRBV30	CAWSAKPGTGEYF	TGTGCCTGGAGCGCAAAACCCGGGACAGGGGAGTACTTC
NA	TRBD1	TRBJ2-1	TRBV4-3	CASSQDSLTGIRHNEQFF	TGCGCCAGCAGCCAAGACAGCCTGACAGGGATAAGGCACAATGAGCAGTTCTTC
NA	TRBD1	TRBJ2-1	TRBV12-5	CASGSPGQDNNEQFF	TGTGCTAGTGGGTCTCCGGGACAGGATAACAATGAGCAGTTCTTC
few	TRBD2	TRBJ2-1	TRBV18	CASSPASGGNNEQFF	TGTGCCAGCTCACCAGCTAGCGGGGGGAACAATGAGCAGTTCTTC
NA	TRBD1	TRBJ1-3	TRBV7-2	CASSLEGGSFSGNTIYF	TGTGCCAGCAGCTTAGAAGGGGGCAGTTTCTCTGGAAACACCATATATTTT
NA	NA	TRBJ2-7	TRBV19	CASSPRGYEQYF	TGTGCCAGTAGTCCCCGGGGCTACGAGCAGTACTTC
NA	NA	TRBJ1-5	TRBV2	CAVGQGNPYSNQPQHF	TGTGCCGTTGGGCAGGGTAACCCTTATAGCAATCAGCCCCAGCATTTT
NA	TRBD2	TRBJ2-5	TRBV9	CASSVGVSGGARETQYF	TGTGCCAGCAGCGTAGGGGTTAGCGGGGGGGCAAGAGAGACCCAGTACTTC
NA	NA	TRBJ2-5	TRBV18	CASSPGETQYF	TGTGCCAGCTCTCCCGGGGAGACCCAGTACTTC
NA	NA	TRBJ1-5	TRBV3-1/TRBV3-2	CASSPQGSNQPQHF	TGTGCCAGCAGCCCACAGGGTAGCAATCAGCCCCAGCATTTT
NA	NA	TRBJ2-5	TRBV6-5	CASTRTAGPETQYF	TGTGCCAGCACCCGGACAGCCGGTCCTGAGACCCAGTACTTC
NA	NA	TRBJ1-6	TRBV3-1/TRBV3-2	CASSTGNSPLHF	TGTGCCAGCAGCACAGGGAACTCACCCCTCCACTTT